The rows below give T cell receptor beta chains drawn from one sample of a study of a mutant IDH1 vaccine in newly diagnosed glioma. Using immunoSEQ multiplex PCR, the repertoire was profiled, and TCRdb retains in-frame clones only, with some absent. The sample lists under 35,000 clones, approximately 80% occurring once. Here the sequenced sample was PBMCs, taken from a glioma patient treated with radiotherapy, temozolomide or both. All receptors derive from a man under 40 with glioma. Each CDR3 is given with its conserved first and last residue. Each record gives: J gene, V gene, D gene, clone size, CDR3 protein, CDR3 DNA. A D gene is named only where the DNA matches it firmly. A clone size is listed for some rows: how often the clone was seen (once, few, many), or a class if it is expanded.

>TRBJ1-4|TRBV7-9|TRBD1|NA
CASSPGQGLEKLFF
TGTGCCAGCAGCCCGGGACAGGGATTGGAAAAACTGTTTTTT
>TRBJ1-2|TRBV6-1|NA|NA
CASKRSADGYTF
TGTGCCAGCAAGCGCTCTGCGGATGGCTACACCTTC
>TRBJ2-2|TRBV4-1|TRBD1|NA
CASSQGRRGLTGELFF
TGCGCCAGCAGCCAAGGAAGAAGGGGGCTCACCGGGGAGCTGTTTTTT
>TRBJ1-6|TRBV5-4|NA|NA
CASSLKAPGSPLHF
TGTGCCAGCAGCTTGAAGGCTCCCGGTTCACCCCTCCACTTT
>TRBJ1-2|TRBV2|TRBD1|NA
CASSEARGQGRWWGYTF
TGTGCCAGCAGTGAAGCGCGGGGACAGGGACGTTGGTGGGGCTACACCTTC
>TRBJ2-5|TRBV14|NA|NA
CASSQEGWVGETQYF
TGTGCCAGCAGCCAAGAGGGGTGGGTAGGAGAGACCCAGTACTTC
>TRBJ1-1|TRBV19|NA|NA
CASSQQGDGGTEAFF
TGTGCCAGTAGTCAACAGGGAGATGGGGGCACTGAAGCTTTCTTT
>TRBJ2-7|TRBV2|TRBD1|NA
CASRVRDRVAEQYF
TGTGCCAGCAGAGTCCGGGACAGGGTGGCCGAGCAGTACTTC
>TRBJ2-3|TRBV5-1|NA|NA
CASSLGTGDTDTQYF
TGCGCCAGCAGCTTGGGTACGGGGGACACAGATACGCAGTATTTT
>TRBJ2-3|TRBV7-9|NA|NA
CASSSLTAGEGTDTQYF
TGTGCCAGCAGCTCCCTTACGGCAGGGGAAGGCACAGATACGCAGTATTTT
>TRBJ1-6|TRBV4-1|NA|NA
CASSQPRGAPSYNSPLHF
TGCGCCAGCAGCCAGCCACGGGGGGCTCCCTCCTATAATTCACCCCTCCACTTT
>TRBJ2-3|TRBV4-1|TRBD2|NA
CASSPSGGRQDTQYF
TGCGCCAGCAGCCCCTCGGGGGGGCGACAAGATACGCAGTATTTT
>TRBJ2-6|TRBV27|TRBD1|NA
CASSPGQGAETVSGANVLTF
TGTGCCAGCAGTCCTGGACAGGGGGCCGAAACCGTCTCTGGGGCCAACGTCCTGACTTTC
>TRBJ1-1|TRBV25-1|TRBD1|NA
CASSDLQGTTEAFF
TGTGCCAGCAGTGATCTACAGGGGACCACTGAAGCTTTCTTT
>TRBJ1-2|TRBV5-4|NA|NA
CASSRGLTNYGYTF
TGTGCCAGCAGCAGGGGCCTTACTAACTATGGCTACACCTTC
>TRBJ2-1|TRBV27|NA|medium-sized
CASSLGTYGDEQFF
TGTGCCAGCAGTTTGGGGACTTACGGGGATGAGCAGTTCTTC
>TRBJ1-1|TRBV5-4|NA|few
CASSLPGADTEAFF
TGTGCCAGCAGCTTACCGGGGGCGGACACTGAAGCTTTCTTT
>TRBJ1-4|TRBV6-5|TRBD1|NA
CASSYRTGVDEKLFF
TGTGCCAGCAGTTACCGGACAGGGGTGGATGAAAAACTGTTTTTT
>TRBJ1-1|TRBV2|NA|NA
CASNEGRRVTEAFF
TGTGCCAGCAATGAGGGTCGGAGGGTGACTGAAGCTTTCTTT
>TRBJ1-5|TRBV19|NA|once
CATCSTALRNQPQHF
TGTGCCACCTGCTCCACAGCCCTACGAAATCAGCCCCAGCATTTT
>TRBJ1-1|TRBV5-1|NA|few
CASSLGQGGITEAFF
TGCGCCAGCAGCTTGGGGCAGGGAGGAATCACTGAAGCTTTCTTT
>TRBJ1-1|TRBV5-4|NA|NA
CASSLAEQMNTEAFF
TGTGCCAGCAGCTTGGCCGAACAGATGAACACTGAAGCTTTCTTT
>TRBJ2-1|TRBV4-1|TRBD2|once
CASSQRRGGDRDNEQFF
TGCGCCAGCAGCCAACGACGCGGGGGGGACCGGGACAATGAGCAGTTCTTC
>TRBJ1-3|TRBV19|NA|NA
CASSILSTRPGNTIYF
TGTGCCAGTAGTATCCTTTCCACGCGGCCTGGAAACACCATATATTTT
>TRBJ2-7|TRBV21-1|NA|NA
CASSKGGASASYEQYF
TGTGCCAGCAGCAAAGGTGGGGCGAGCGCTAGCTACGAGCAGTACTTC
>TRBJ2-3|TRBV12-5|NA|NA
CASGFDRADTQYF
TGTGCTAGTGGTTTCGACCGGGCAGATACGCAGTATTTT
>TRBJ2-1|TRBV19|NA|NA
CASSISVGDTYNEQFF
TGTGCCAGTAGTATCTCGGTGGGTGACACTTACAATGAGCAGTTCTTC
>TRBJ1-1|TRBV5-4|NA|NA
CASSLEVTEAFF
TGTGCCAGCAGCTTGGAGGTCACTGAAGCTTTCTTT
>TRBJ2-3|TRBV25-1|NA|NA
CASSASAGTAVRDTQYF
TGTGCCAGCAGTGCCTCCGCCGGGACTGCTGTTCGAGATACGCAGTATTTT
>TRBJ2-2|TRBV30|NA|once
CAWRTGGNTGELFF
TGTGCCTGGAGAACCGGGGGGAACACCGGGGAGCTGTTTTTT
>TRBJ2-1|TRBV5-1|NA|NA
CASSQEVSNNEQFF
TGCGCCAGCAGCCAAGAGGTCTCGAACAATGAGCAGTTCTTC
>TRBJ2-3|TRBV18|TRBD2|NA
CASSPPPGAGADTQYF
TGTGCCAGCTCACCACCCCCGGGCGCGGGAGCAGATACGCAGTATTTT
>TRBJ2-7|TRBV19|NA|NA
CASSPPTDSYEQYF
TGTGCCAGTAGTCCCCCGACAGATTCCTACGAGCAGTACTTC
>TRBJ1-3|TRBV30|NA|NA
CAGEGTFTGNTIYF
TGTGCCGGCGAAGGGACCTTCACTGGAAACACCATATATTTT
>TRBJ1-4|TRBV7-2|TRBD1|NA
CASSTPSGTANEKLFF
TGTGCCAGCAGCACCCCGTCCGGGACAGCCAATGAAAAACTGTTTTTT
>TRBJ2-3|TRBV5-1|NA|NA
CASSLTRSTDTQYF
TGCGCCAGCAGCTTGACGCGGAGCACAGATACGCAGTATTTT
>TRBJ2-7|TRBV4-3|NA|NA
CASSQSGGGEQYF
TGCGCCAGCAGCCAATCGGGGGGCGGCGAGCAGTACTTC
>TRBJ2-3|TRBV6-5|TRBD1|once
CASSYKDRVDTQYF
TGTGCCAGCAGTTACAAGGACAGGGTTGATACGCAGTATTTT
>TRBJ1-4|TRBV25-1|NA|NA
CASRTSGYNEKLFF
TGTGCCAGCAGGACCTCAGGATATAATGAAAAACTGTTTTTT
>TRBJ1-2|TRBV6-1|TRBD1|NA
CASSEDPEGARRGYTF
TGTGCCAGCAGTGAAGACCCCGAGGGGGCGCGGCGAGGCTACACCTTC
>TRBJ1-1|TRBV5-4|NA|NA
CASSLRGGGENSEAFF
TGTGCCAGCAGCTTAAGAGGTGGTGGCGAAAACTCTGAAGCTTTCTTT
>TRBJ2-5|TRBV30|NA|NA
CAWSRRLRGETQYF
TGTGCCTGGAGTCGTCGGCTTAGGGGAGAGACCCAGTACTTC
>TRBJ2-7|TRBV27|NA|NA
CASSLDRQPRGQQYF
TGTGCCAGCAGTTTAGATCGGCAGCCCCGAGGCCAGCAGTACTTC
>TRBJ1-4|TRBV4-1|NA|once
CASSPVGRGTNEKLFF
TGCGCCAGCAGCCCCGTGGGCAGGGGCACTAATGAAAAACTGTTTTTT